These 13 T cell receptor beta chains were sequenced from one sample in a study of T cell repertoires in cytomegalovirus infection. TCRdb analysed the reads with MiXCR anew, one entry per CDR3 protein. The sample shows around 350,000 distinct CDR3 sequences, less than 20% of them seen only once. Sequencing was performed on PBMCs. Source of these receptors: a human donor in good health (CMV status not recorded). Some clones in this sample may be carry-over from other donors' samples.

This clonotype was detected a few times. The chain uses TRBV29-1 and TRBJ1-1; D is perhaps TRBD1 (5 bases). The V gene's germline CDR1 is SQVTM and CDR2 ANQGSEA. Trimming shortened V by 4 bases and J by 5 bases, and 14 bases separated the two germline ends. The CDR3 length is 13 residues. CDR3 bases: TGCAGCGTTGGGGGCCGTGGGGGGACTGAAGCTTTCTTT. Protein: CSVGGRGGTEAFF.

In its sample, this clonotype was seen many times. The CDR3 protein is CASRQNGGTYEQYF. The DNA for the CDR3 is TGTGCCAGTAGGCAGAACGGAGGGACCTACGAGCAGTACTTC. J is TRBJ2-7 and V is TRBV19, with TRBD2 as a possible D gene (6 bases). The germline V gene encodes CDR1 LNHDA and CDR2 SQIVND (reference sequence). Deletions cut 6 bases from V and 2 bases from J, with 14 bases between. The CDR3 runs 14 residues.

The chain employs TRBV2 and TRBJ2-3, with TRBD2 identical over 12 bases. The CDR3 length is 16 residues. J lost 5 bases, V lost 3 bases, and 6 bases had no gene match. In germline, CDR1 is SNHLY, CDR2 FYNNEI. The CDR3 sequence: CASSDRLAGGVDTQYF. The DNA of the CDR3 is TGTGCCAGCAGTGACCGGCTAGCGGGAGGGGTAGATACGCAGTATTTT.

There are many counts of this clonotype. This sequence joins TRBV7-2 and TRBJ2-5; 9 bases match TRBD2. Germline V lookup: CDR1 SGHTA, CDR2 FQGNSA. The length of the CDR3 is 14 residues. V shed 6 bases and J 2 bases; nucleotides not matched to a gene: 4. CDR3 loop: CASSGLAGQETQYF. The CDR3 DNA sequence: TGTGCCAGCAGTGGCCTAGCGGGACAAGAGACCCAGTACTTC. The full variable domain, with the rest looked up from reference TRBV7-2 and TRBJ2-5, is GAGVSQSPSNKVTEKGKDVELRCDPISGHTALYWYRQSLGQGLEFLIYFQGNSAPDKSGLPSDRFSAERTGGSVSTLTIQRTQQEDSAVYLCASSGLAGQETQYFGPGTRLLVL.

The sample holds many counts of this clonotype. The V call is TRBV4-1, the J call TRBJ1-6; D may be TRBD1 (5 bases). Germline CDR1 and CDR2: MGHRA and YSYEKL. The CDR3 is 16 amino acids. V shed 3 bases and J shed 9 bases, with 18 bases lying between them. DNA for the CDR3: TGCGCCAGCAGCCAGCAACCGGGACGGCCTAGTTCACCCCTCCACTTT. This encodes CASSQQPGRPSSPLHF.

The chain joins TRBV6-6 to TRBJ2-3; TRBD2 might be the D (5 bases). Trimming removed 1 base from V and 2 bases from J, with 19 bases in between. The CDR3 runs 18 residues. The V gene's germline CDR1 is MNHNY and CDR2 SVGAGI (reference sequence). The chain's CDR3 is CASSYLSWTVNFTDTQYF. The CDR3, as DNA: TGTGCCAGCAGTTACTTGAGTTGGACTGTTAACTTCACAGATACGCAGTATTTT.

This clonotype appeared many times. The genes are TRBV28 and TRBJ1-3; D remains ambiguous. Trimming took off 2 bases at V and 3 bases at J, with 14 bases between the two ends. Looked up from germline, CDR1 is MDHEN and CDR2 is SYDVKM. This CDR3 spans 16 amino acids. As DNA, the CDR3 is TGTGCCAGCAGTTTAAGAAGCAGGTTAATTGGAAACACCATATATTTT. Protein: CASSLRSRLIGNTIYF.

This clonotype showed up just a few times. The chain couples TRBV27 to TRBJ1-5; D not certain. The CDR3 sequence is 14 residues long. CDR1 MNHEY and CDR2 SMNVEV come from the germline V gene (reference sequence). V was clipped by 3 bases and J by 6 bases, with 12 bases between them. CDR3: CASSFGSLGQPQHF. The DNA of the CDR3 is TGTGCCAGCAGTTTCGGGTCACTTGGTCAGCCCCAGCATTTT.

This CDR3 reads CASSVFGREKLFF. The DNA for the CDR3 is TGTGCCAGCAGTGTATTCGGGAGGGAAAAACTGTTTTTT. The genes are TRBV6-6 and TRBJ1-4, with D unresolved. This CDR3 contains 13 residues. Per the germline V gene, CDR1 is MNHNY and CDR2 is SVGAGI (reference sequence). The germline V and J ends were trimmed by 5 bases and 8 bases, with 12 bases remaining between them.

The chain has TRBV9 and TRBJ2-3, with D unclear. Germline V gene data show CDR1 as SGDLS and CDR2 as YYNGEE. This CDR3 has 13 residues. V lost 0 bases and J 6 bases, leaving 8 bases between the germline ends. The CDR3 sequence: CASSVAPGDTQYF. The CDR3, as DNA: TGTGCCAGCAGCGTAGCCCCCGGGGATACGCAGTATTTT.

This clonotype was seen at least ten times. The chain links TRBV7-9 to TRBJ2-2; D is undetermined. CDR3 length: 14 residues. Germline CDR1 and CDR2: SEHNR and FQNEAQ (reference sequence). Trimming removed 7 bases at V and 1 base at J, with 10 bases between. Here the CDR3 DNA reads TGTGCCAGCAAGTTCTCAGGGAACACCGGGGAGCTGTTTTTT. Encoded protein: CASKFSGNTGELFF.

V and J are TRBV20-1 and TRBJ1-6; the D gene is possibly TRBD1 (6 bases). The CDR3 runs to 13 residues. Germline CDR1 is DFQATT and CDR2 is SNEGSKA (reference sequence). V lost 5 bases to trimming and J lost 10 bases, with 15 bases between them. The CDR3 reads CSAPPGVQSPLHF. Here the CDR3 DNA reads TGCAGTGCTCCCCCAGGGGTACAGTCACCCCTCCACTTT.

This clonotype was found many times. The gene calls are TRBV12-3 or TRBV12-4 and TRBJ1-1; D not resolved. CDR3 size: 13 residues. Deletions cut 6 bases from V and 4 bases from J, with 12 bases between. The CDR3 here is CASSRGRSTEAFF. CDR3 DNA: TGTGCCAGCAGCCGGGGTAGGAGCACTGAAGCTTTCTTT.